The 2 T cell receptor beta chains listed next were all sequenced from one sample in a study of blood T cell repertoires in COVID-19. Clones were read by immunoSEQ multiplex PCR, and TCRdb kept only the in-frame ones, dropping some. The sample records about 210,000 clones, roughly 78% being singletons. Sequenced: peripheral blood. These receptors came from a woman between 40 and 55 years old with acute or convalescent COVID-19.

The chain has TRBV4-1 and TRBJ1-2; 8 bases line up with TRBD1. The J segment lost 8 bases and the V segment lost 0 bases, leaving 5 bases of the junction unmatched. The CDR3 is 14 amino acids. Looked up from germline, CDR1 is MGHRA and CDR2 is YSYEKL. Here the CDR3 DNA reads TGCGCCAGCAGCCAAGAGACAGGGGCGCGGGGCTACACCTTC. Its translation is CASSQETGARGYTF.

J is TRBJ2-1 and V is TRBV4-2; 7 bases are a match to TRBD2. The V gene end was trimmed by 6 bases and the J gene end by 6 bases; junction bases not matched to a gene: 11. CDR1 and CDR2 (germline): LGHNA, YNFKEQ. The CDR3 covers 15 residues. CDR3 nucleotide sequence: TGTGCCAGCAGGCTAGCGGACCTAGGGATCAATGAGCAGTTCTTC. It translates to CASRLADLGINEQFF.